This T cell receptor beta chain was sequenced during a study of blood T cell repertoires in COVID-19. Per the authors' pipeline: Estimation of nucleated cell counts relied on the amplification of reference gene primers. Generated by immunoSEQ multiplex PCR, the TCRdb table keeps only in-frame clones and is missing some. V, J and clone size are taken as reported in that table, and D and trimming were inferred from the DNA itself. Of 150,000 or so clones listed, around 83% are singletons. V gave up 4 bases and J gave up 2 bases, with 9 bases separating them. This CDR3 is built from 13 residues. Germline lookup yields CDR1 SGHDN and CDR2 FVKESK.

The chain uses TRBV14 and TRBJ2-7; possibly TRBD2 for D (6 bases). This clonotype was sampled from a man aged 45-60 years with active or convalescent COVID-19. Sequenced input: peripheral blood. The CDR3 coding sequence is TGTGCCAGCAGCCGGGACTCCCCCTACGAGCAGTACTTC. Translating gives CASSRDSPYEQYF.